The 28 T cell receptor beta chains reported below all come from one sample, sequenced in a study of OX40 agonist ivuxolimab in advanced cancers. Here immunoSEQ multiplex PCR was the method, and the copy in TCRdb shows in-frame clones only, minus some. The sample holds some 51,000 clones, about 90% seen once. Material: CD4+ or CD8+ T cells sorted from blood, obtained in a trial of the OX40 agonist ivuxolimab. These receptors all stem from an adult with an advanced solid tumor such as melanoma, head and neck, liver or kidney cancer.

The chain recombines TRBV7-9 with TRBJ2-3, with 9 nucleotides matching TRBD2. The V segment lost 2 bases and the J segment 1 base; nucleotides outside the gene matches: 1. Germline loops: CDR1 SEHNR, CDR2 FQNEAQ (reference sequence). CDR3 length: 15 residues. CDR3 in DNA: TGTGCCAGCAGCTTATCTAGCGGGGGCACAGATACGCAGTATTTT. This codes for CASSLSSGGTDTQYF.

The chain has TRBV28 and TRBJ2-5; possible D gene TRBD1, 6 bases. Per the germline V gene, CDR1 is MDHEN and CDR2 is SYDVKM. The germline V and J ends were trimmed by 5 bases and 1 base, with 11 bases remaining between them. The length of the CDR3 is 14 residues. In nucleotides, the CDR3 is TGTGCCAGCAGTGCTCCAGGGGTCCAAGAGACCCAGTACTTC. Its protein product is CASSAPGVQETQYF.

In this sample, this clone turned up a few times. This chain links TRBV5-1 with TRBJ1-2, with D unclear. From germline, CDR1 is SGHRS and CDR2 YFSETQ. The ends were cut back, 0 bases at V and 2 bases at J, with 5 bases in the middle. CDR3 size: 13 residues. This CDR3 reads CASSLADNYGYTF. The CDR3 nucleotides are TGCGCCAGCAGCTTGGCGGACAACTATGGCTACACCTTC.

V usage is TRBV4-3 and J usage is TRBJ1-1; 7 bases map to TRBD1. There are 13 residues in the CDR3. Trimming took 9 bases from V and 0 from J; bases not matched to a gene: 4. Germline lookup yields CDR1 LGHNA and CDR2 YSLEER. DNA for the CDR3: TGCGCCAGTACAGGGGCATTGAACACTGAAGCTTTCTTT. Amino acid sequence: CASTGALNTEAFF.

The chain has TRBV28 and TRBJ2-7, with TRBD1 matching over 10 bases. V was pared by 7 bases and J by 4 bases, with 7 bases of the junction left unmatched. The CDR3 is 14 amino acids. Germline V gene sequence: CDR1 MDHEN, CDR2 SYDVKM. Written as DNA, the CDR3 is TGTGCCAGCATTGGACAGGGGGTTATTTACGAGCAGTACTTC. This translates into CASIGQGVIYEQYF.

This sequence joins TRBV6-1 and TRBJ2-2; 11 positions agree with TRBD2. CDR1 is MNHNS and CDR2 is SASEGT in the germline V gene. The CDR3 covers 15 residues. Trimming removed 10 bases from V and 0 bases from J; junction bases left unmatched: 4. The DNA for the CDR3 is TGTGCCACTTCGACTAGCGGGGCGAACACCGGGGAGCTGTTTTTT. Protein: CATSTSGANTGELFF.

This clone has a handful of counts. The rearrangement joins TRBV4-3 to TRBJ2-7; 10 nucleotides align to TRBD2. Looked up from germline, CDR1 is LGHNA and CDR2 is YSLEER. V lost 1 base and J lost 1; bases outside the gene matches: 4. CDR3 size: 16 residues. Written as DNA, the CDR3 is TGCGCCAGCAGCCAAGGGATAGCGGGGGGTTCCTACGAGCAGTACTTC. This encodes CASSQGIAGGSYEQYF.

The chain joins TRBV9 to TRBJ1-6; 7 positions match TRBD1. There are 15 residues in the CDR3. J lost 5 bases, V lost 5 bases, and 7 bases had no gene match. Germline loops: CDR1 SGDLS, CDR2 YYNGEE. The CDR3 protein is CASRSRDSHNSPLHF. The CDR3 bases are TGTGCCAGCAGGTCCCGGGACAGTCATAATTCACCCCTCCACTTT.

The chain has TRBV4-1 and TRBJ1-5; perhaps TRBD1 as D (5 bases). Germline CDR1 MGHRA, CDR2 YSYEKL. Trimming cost V 4 bases and J 5 bases, with 15 bases left between them. This CDR3 contains 15 residues. The CDR3 spells CASSPIEGDYQPQHF. CDR3 nucleotide sequence: TGCGCCAGCAGCCCAATCGAAGGGGATTATCAGCCCCAGCATTTT.

This rearrangement joins TRBV28 to TRBJ2-7, with D unclear. CDR3 length: 14 residues. Trimming took 3 bases from V and 6 from J, leaving 15 bases between them. The germline gives CDR1 MDHEN, CDR2 SYDVKM. The CDR3 coding sequence is TGTGCCAGCAGTTTCTACCCCGTAGTTGGCGAGCAGTACTTC. Protein sequence: CASSFYPVVGEQYF.

CDR3 residues: CASSYSRGGVTDTQYF. In nucleotides, the CDR3 is TGTGCCAGCAGTTACTCGAGGGGGGGTGTCACAGATACGCAGTATTTT. V gene TRBV6-5 combines with J gene TRBJ2-3; D possibly corresponds to TRBD2 (7 bases). CDR3 length: 16 amino acids. V lost 0 bases and J 2 bases, leaving 12 bases between the germline ends. CDR1 and CDR2 from the germline V gene are MNHEY and SVGAGI.

As concerns this clone: Compared with germline, one end of the junction differs, possibly owing to a read error. V gene TRBV27 combines with J gene TRBJ1-2, with 7 nucleotides matching TRBD1. The CDR3 totals 13 residues. The germline V gene encodes CDR1 MNHEY and CDR2 SMNVEV (reference sequence). The CDR3 region is CTSRWPGGSGYTF. DNA for the CDR3: TGTACCAGCAGGTGGCCAGGGGGTTCTGGCTACACCTTC.

This clone was seen once. The chain carries TRBV27 and TRBJ2-5; D is unclear. Germline V gives CDR1 MNHEY, CDR2 SMNVEV (reference sequence). The CDR3 length is 13 residues. Trimming removed 2 bases from V and 5 bases from J, with 9 bases in between. CDR3 in amino acids: CASSLDGTETQYF. DNA of the CDR3: TGTGCCAGCAGTTTAGACGGAACGGAGACCCAGTACTTC.

The V gene is TRBV7-9, the J gene TRBJ2-3; 10 nucleotides agree with TRBD2. V was clipped by 5 bases and J by 5 bases; unmatched bases: 7. This CDR3 spans 15 amino acids. Germline V lookup: CDR1 SEHNR, CDR2 FQNEAQ (reference sequence). CDR3 in amino acids: CASSPTLAGEDTQYF. The CDR3, as DNA: TGTGCCAGCAGCCCCACCCTAGCGGGGGAAGATACGCAGTATTTT. The full variable domain, its missing parts supplied by reference TRBV7-9 and TRBJ2-3, is DTGVSQNPRHKITKRGQNVTFRCDPISEHNRLYWYRQTLGQGPEFLTYFQNEAQLEKSRLLSDRFSAERPKGSFSTLEIQRTEQGDSAMYLCASSPTLAGEDTQYFGPGTRLTVL.

The chain joins TRBV30 to TRBJ1-6; TRBD1 matches 9 bases. The CDR3 is 15 residues long. J gave up 5 bases and V 7 bases, and 9 bases lay outside the gene matches. Germline CDR1 reads GTSNPN; CDR2 reads SVGIG (reference sequence). CDR3 region: CAFQQGAVDNSPLHF. The DNA of the CDR3 is TGTGCCTTTCAACAGGGGGCGGTGGATAATTCACCCCTCCACTTT.

This chain connects TRBV19 to TRBJ2-2, with D uncertain. The CDR3 length is 11 residues. Germline CDR1 and CDR2: LNHDA and SQIVND (reference sequence). The V end was cut by 8 bases, the J end by 6 bases, with 7 bases between. The CDR3 sequence is CASFSPGELFF. Written as DNA, the CDR3 is TGTGCCAGTTTCTCTCCCGGGGAGCTGTTTTTT.

The chain recombines TRBV10-3 with TRBJ2-7; D is unclear. The CDR3 has 11 residues. Trimming pared 5 bases from V and 5 bases from J, leaving 7 bases between. Per germline, CDR1 ENHRY and CDR2 SYGVKD. The CDR3 DNA reads as TGTGCCATCAGTTCCACCGACGAGCAGTACTTC. It codes for CAISSTDEQYF.

The chain recombines TRBV7-9 with TRBJ2-7, with 7 nucleotides matching TRBD1. V gave up 6 bases and J gave up 0 bases; unmatched junction bases: 11. Germline CDR1 reads SEHNR; CDR2 reads FQNEAQ (reference sequence). The CDR3 covers 16 residues. The CDR3 spells CASSPDQGVASYEQYF. DNA of the CDR3: TGTGCCAGCAGTCCAGATCAGGGGGTAGCCTCCTACGAGCAGTACTTC.

This chain links TRBV4-3 with TRBJ1-6; D gene uncertain. Trimming stripped 7 bases from V and 0 bases from J, with 13 bases between. Germline V gene lookup returns CDR1 LGHNA and CDR2 YSLEER. The CDR3 runs to 16 residues. CDR3 region: CASTPPKSSYNSPLHF. CDR3 nucleotide sequence: TGCGCCAGCACTCCCCCTAAGAGCTCCTATAATTCACCCCTCCACTTT.

The rearrangement uses TRBV6-5 and TRBJ2-1; D is perhaps TRBD2 (5 bases). Trimming stripped 3 bases from V and 4 bases from J, with 16 bases between. Germline CDR1 reads MNHEY; CDR2 reads SVGAGI. The CDR3 consists of 16 residues. The CDR3 DNA sequence: TGTGCCAGCAGTTATGAGGGATTAGGAGAATACAATGAGCAGTTCTTC. Translated: CASSYEGLGEYNEQFF.

The CDR3: CASRNRAEQPQHF. The CDR3 nucleotides are TGTGCCAGCAGAAACAGGGCCGAACAGCCCCAGCATTTT. The rearrangement uses TRBV28 and TRBJ1-5, with TRBD1 as a possible D gene (6 bases). Looked up from germline, CDR1 is MDHEN and CDR2 is SYDVKM. This CDR3 comprises 13 residues. Trimming shortened V by 6 bases and J by 7 bases, and 13 bases separated the two germline ends.

J is TRBJ1-2 and V is TRBV7-2; possibly TRBD1 for D (6 bases). Trimming took 3 bases from V and 3 from J, leaving 14 bases between them. The germline V gene has CDR1 SGHTA and CDR2 FQGNSA. The CDR3 runs to 15 residues. CDR3: CASSLMGRGDYGYTF. The CDR3, as DNA: TGTGCCAGCAGCTTGATGGGCAGGGGCGACTATGGCTACACCTTC.

This clone was seen at least ten times. The CDR3 reads CASSYGRGSPLHF. The CDR3, as DNA: TGCGCCAGCAGTTACGGCCGAGGTTCACCCCTCCACTTT. V gene TRBV10-2 combines with J gene TRBJ1-6; D is unresolved. Germline CDR1 reads WSHSY; CDR2 reads SAAADI. The CDR3 runs 13 residues. V lost 5 bases and J 9 bases, leaving 11 bases between the germline ends.

This clone has just one count. CDR3 amino acids: CASSQVPGRRLDTQYF. The CDR3 DNA is TGCGCCAGCAGCCAAGTCCCAGGGAGGCGGTTGGATACGCAGTATTTT. This chain links TRBV4-1 with TRBJ2-3; maybe TRBD2 (6 bases). V lost 1 base, J lost 6 bases, and 17 bases lay in between. The CDR3 sequence is 16 residues long. CDR1 MGHRA and CDR2 YSYEKL come from the germline V gene.

J is TRBJ1-2 and V is TRBV11-2; no firm D call. Trimming pared 7 bases from V and 8 bases from J, leaving 11 bases between. This CDR3 is built from 11 residues. Germline loops: CDR1 SGHAT, CDR2 FQNNGV. The CDR3 DNA is TGTGCCAGCACAAAGGACGACGGCTACACCTTC. This sequence encodes CASTKDDGYTF.

The chain couples TRBV10-3 to TRBJ2-1; TRBD2 aligns across 8 bases. The CDR3 runs to 15 residues. V lost 3 bases, J lost 7 bases, and 8 bases stayed unmatched. Germline CDR1 ENHRY, CDR2 SYGVKD. The CDR3 bases are TGTGCCATCAGTGATCGCGGGGGGCAGGGGAATGAGCAGTTCTTC. This encodes CAISDRGGQGNEQFF.

The genes are TRBV5-1 and TRBJ1-6; D remains ambiguous. The V end lost 0 bases, the J end lost 0 bases, and 13 bases lay between the germline ends. Looked up from germline, CDR1 is SGHRS and CDR2 is YFSETQ. The CDR3 sequence is 18 residues long. The CDR3 loop is CASSLEESPDSYNSPLHF. The CDR3 DNA is TGCGCCAGCAGCTTGGAGGAGAGCCCCGACTCCTATAATTCACCCCTCCACTTT.

The V gene is TRBV28, the J gene TRBJ2-5; tentative D call: TRBD1 (5 bases). The CDR3 covers 16 residues. V shed 3 bases and J shed 5 bases, with 19 bases lying between them. The germline V gene has CDR1 MDHEN and CDR2 SYDVKM. The DNA of the CDR3 is TGTGCCAGCAGTTTTGACCCGACAGATTTTAGGGAGACCCAGTACTTC. It encodes CASSFDPTDFRETQYF.